The rows below give T cell receptor beta chains drawn from one sample of a study of T cell repertoires in cytomegalovirus infection. Their target antigens are unknown. Each CDR3 protein gets one entry after TCRdb re-called the reads with MiXCR. The sample includes a few hundred thousand distinct CDR3 sequences, approximately 22% of them seen just once. Sample: cultured PBMCs, taken from culture after CMV antigen stimulation. The origin of the receptors is a human donor in good health (CMV status not recorded). Some clones in this sample may be carry-over from other donors' samples. The CDR3 runs from the conserved cysteine through the conserved F or W. Fields, in order: V gene, J gene, CDR3 protein.

TRBV24-1	TRBJ2-1	CATSGWLGSYNEQFF
TRBV28	TRBJ1-2	CASSFLVTVDYGYTF
TRBV7-2	TRBJ2-3	CASSPSGSGGLDTQYF
TRBV5-6	TRBJ2-1	CASRGASGSYNEQFF
TRBV12-3/TRBV12-4	TRBJ2-7	CASRVEQGAYEQYF
TRBV2	TRBJ2-2	CASSTGPATGELFF
TRBV15	TRBJ2-4	CATSLGGNIQYF
TRBV18	TRBJ1-4	CASSSGSGVQEKLFF
TRBV12-3/TRBV12-4	TRBJ2-1	CASSRHSGSMDNEQFF
TRBV6-6	TRBJ1-1	CASTQGQGEAFF
TRBV19	TRBJ1-2	CASSPEGRHGYTF
TRBV7-2	TRBJ1-5	CVSSAVLPGEEPQHF
TRBV6-1	TRBJ2-5	CASSEVGWRETQYF
TRBV20-1	TRBJ2-1	CSAVGLLAGNEQFF
TRBV19	TRBJ1-5	CASSISSNQPQHF
TRBV7-2	TRBJ2-7	CASSLQPRLAGGSYEQYF
TRBV7-2	TRBJ2-4	CASRAGLAGVAVQYF
TRBV7-6	TRBJ1-3	CASSRPKGQGATTGNTIYF
TRBV18	TRBJ1-2	CASASSQGAANYGYTF
TRBV5-6	TRBJ2-1	CASSGVPYNEQFF
TRBV7-9	TRBJ2-1	CASLWGDEQFF
TRBV5-1	TRBJ2-7	CASSSGGILLYEQYF
TRBV27	TRBJ1-5	CASSLGRDKPQHF
TRBV5-4	TRBJ2-7	CASSLGGTGGKYEQYF
TRBV12-3/TRBV12-4	TRBJ1-3	CASSWGGISGNTIYF
TRBV25-1	TRBJ1-1	CASSPTQRHTEAFF
TRBV18	TRBJ1-1	CASSPYRGQNTEAFF
TRBV6-5	TRBJ1-1	CASSYGTVANTEAFF
TRBV4-1	TRBJ2-2	CASSQVNTRATGELFF
TRBV7-2	TRBJ2-3	CASSDRLNTQYF
TRBV20-1	TRBJ2-1	CSAFQGNEQFF
TRBV19	TRBJ2-2	CASSIDPLAGGRLNGTGELFF
TRBV28	TRBJ1-2	CASSFFRTNYGYTF
TRBV6-2/TRBV6-3	TRBJ2-1	CASSFWAGQFF
TRBV29-1	TRBJ2-4	CSVEGPRQKAKNIQYF
TRBV10-3	TRBJ2-5	CAISSTGAHYLQETQYF
TRBV7-2	TRBJ2-1	CASSLVLAGGGERNEQFF
TRBV11-2	TRBJ2-5	CASKFPAGGPLETQYF
TRBV7-9	TRBJ2-1	CASSLVGLAHEQFF
TRBV2	TRBJ1-1	CASSEVRGNTEAFF
TRBV7-2	TRBJ2-7	CASSSTAIPGPYYEQYF
TRBV7-8	TRBJ1-5	CASSLVTEYSNQPQHF
TRBV28	TRBJ2-7	CASSLSQGYEQYF
TRBV7-3	TRBJ2-5	CASSPTADRSGYGTQYF
TRBV19	TRBJ2-2	CASSIVERTGELFF
TRBV19	TRBJ2-3	CASSSRRTDTQYF
TRBV9	TRBJ2-7	CASSVGDVGGSGGEQYF
TRBV11-2	TRBJ2-5	CASSRSGPETQYF
TRBV6-2/TRBV6-3	TRBJ2-1	CASSQKGASGSFYNEQFF
TRBV7-8	TRBJ2-7	CASSSGTDRSYEQYF
TRBV6-5	TRBJ2-3	CASSYFSGSSTDTQYF
TRBV11-3	TRBJ1-1	CASSSAGGVGDTEAFF
TRBV12-3/TRBV12-4	TRBJ1-3	CASSSTASGNTIYF